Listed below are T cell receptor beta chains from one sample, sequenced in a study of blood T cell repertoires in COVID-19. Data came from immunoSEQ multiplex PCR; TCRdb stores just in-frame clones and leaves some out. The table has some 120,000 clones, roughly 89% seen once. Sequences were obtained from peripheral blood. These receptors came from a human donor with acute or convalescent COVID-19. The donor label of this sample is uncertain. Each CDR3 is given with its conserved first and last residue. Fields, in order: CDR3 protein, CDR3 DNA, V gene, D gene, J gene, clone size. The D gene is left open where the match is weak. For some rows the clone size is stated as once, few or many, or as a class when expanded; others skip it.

CDR3 protein: CASSAGTGMLKTQYF
CDR3 DNA: TGTGCCAGCAGCGCCGGGACAGGGATGCTAAAGACCCAGTACTTC
V gene: TRBV9
D gene: TRBD1
J gene: TRBJ2-5
clone size: once

CDR3 protein: CASQASQDVHNEQFF
CDR3 DNA: TGTGCCAGCCAGGCTAGCCAGGATGTCCACAATGAGCAGTTCTTC
V gene: TRBV28
D gene: NA
J gene: TRBJ2-1
clone size: NA

CDR3 protein: CASSSGAGGSYGTDTQYF
CDR3 DNA: TGTGCCAGCAGCTCGGGTGCAGGGGGGTCTTATGGGACAGATACGCAGTATTTT
V gene: TRBV3-1/TRBV3-2
D gene: NA
J gene: TRBJ2-3
clone size: NA

CDR3 protein: CASSLTENTEAFF
CDR3 DNA: TGTGCCAGCAGCCTTACAGAAAACACTGAAGCTTTCTTT
V gene: TRBV6-6
D gene: NA
J gene: TRBJ1-1
clone size: NA

CDR3 protein: CASSLPGNTIYF
CDR3 DNA: TGTGCCAGCAGTTTACCGGGAAACACCATATATTTT
V gene: TRBV28
D gene: NA
J gene: TRBJ1-3
clone size: NA

CDR3 protein: CASSYSIELNTEAFF
CDR3 DNA: TGTGCCAGCAGTTACTCGATAGAGTTGAACACTGAAGCTTTCTTT
V gene: TRBV6-5
D gene: NA
J gene: TRBJ1-1
clone size: NA

CDR3 protein: CASSSGNYGYTF
CDR3 DNA: TGTGCCAGCAGTTCGGGGAACTATGGCTACACCTTC
V gene: TRBV28
D gene: NA
J gene: TRBJ1-2
clone size: NA

CDR3 protein: CASSLAGTEAFF
CDR3 DNA: TGTGCCAGCAGCTTAGCCGGCACTGAAGCTTTCTTT
V gene: TRBV11-2
D gene: NA
J gene: TRBJ1-1
clone size: few

CDR3 protein: CASSIEGLSNEQFF
CDR3 DNA: TGTGCCAGTAGTATAGAGGGACTTAGCAATGAGCAGTTCTTC
V gene: TRBV19
D gene: NA
J gene: TRBJ2-1
clone size: few

CDR3 protein: CSASAQGLGELFF
CDR3 DNA: TGCAGTGCTAGTGCACAGGGGCTCGGGGAGCTGTTTTTT
V gene: TRBV20-1
D gene: TRBD1
J gene: TRBJ2-2
clone size: NA

CDR3 protein: CASRTSGGSEYEQYF
CDR3 DNA: TGTGCCAGCAGGACTTCAGGGGGCTCGGAGTACGAGCAGTACTTC
V gene: TRBV6-5
D gene: TRBD1
J gene: TRBJ2-7
clone size: NA

CDR3 protein: CASSQESGGSNQPQHF
CDR3 DNA: TGTGCCAGCAGCCAAGAATCAGGGGGTAGCAATCAGCCCCAGCATTTT
V gene: TRBV3-1/TRBV3-2
D gene: TRBD1
J gene: TRBJ1-5
clone size: NA

CDR3 protein: CATRKGRGEKLFF
CDR3 DNA: TGTGCCACTCGAAAAGGGAGGGGTGAAAAACTGTTTTTT
V gene: TRBV19
D gene: NA
J gene: TRBJ1-4
clone size: NA

CDR3 protein: CASSLTREKLFF
CDR3 DNA: TGTGCCAGCAGTTTAACCCGGGAAAAACTGTTTTTT
V gene: TRBV28
D gene: NA
J gene: TRBJ1-4
clone size: NA

CDR3 protein: CASSQDLEAGYTEAFF
CDR3 DNA: TGTGCCAGCAGCCAAGATCTGGAGGCCGGTTACACTGAAGCTTTCTTT
V gene: TRBV3-1/TRBV3-2
D gene: NA
J gene: TRBJ1-1
clone size: NA

CDR3 protein: CSVGRGANTDTQYF
CDR3 DNA: TGCAGCGTTGGCCGGGGGGCCAACACAGATACGCAGTATTTT
V gene: TRBV29-1
D gene: NA
J gene: TRBJ2-3
clone size: NA

CDR3 protein: CASSPSLRRSHEQFF
CDR3 DNA: TGTGCCAGCAGCCCCAGTTTGAGGAGGTCCCATGAGCAGTTCTTC
V gene: TRBV11-2
D gene: NA
J gene: TRBJ2-1
clone size: NA